These 21 T cell receptor beta chains came from one sample sequenced in a study of cytomegalovirus exposure and HLA in healthy donors. The PCR ran on 60 Vbeta and 13 Jbeta primers. Profiled with immunoSEQ multiplex PCR; TCRdb holds only in-frame clones, not every one. This table has approximately 110,000 clones, approximately 66% appearing once. The sequenced sample was PBMCs. The source is a man between 35 and 55 years old in good health and CMV-seropositive.

This clone was observed a single time. This chain joins TRBV9 and TRBJ2-1; 10 bases fit TRBD1. CDR1 SGDLS and CDR2 YYNGEE come from the germline V gene. CDR3 length: 15 amino acids. V dropped 0 bases and J dropped 9; count of bases not matched to a gene: 6. DNA for the CDR3: TGTGCCAGCAGCGTAGGGGGACAGGGGAACGGTGAGCAGTTCTTC. It yields the protein CASSVGGQGNGEQFF. The full variable domain, rest sourced from reference TRBV9 and TRBJ2-1, is DSGVTQTPKHLITATGQRVTLRCSPRSGDLSVYWYQQSLDQGLQFLIQYYNGEERAKGNILERFSAQQFPDLHSELNLSSLELGDSALYFCASSVGGQGNGEQFFGPGTRLTVL.

This clone was detected a few times. Within the sample, other DNA sequences also encode this same CDR3. The gene calls are TRBV7-9 and TRBJ1-2, with D possibly matching TRBD1 (5 bases). V lost 5 bases and J lost 0, with 10 bases in between. CDR1 and CDR2 (germline): SEHNR, FQNEAQ (reference sequence). This CDR3 spans 14 amino acids. In DNA, the CDR3 is TGTGCCAGCAGCCTACAGGCAGCTAACTATGGCTACACCTTC. This translates into CASSLQAANYGYTF.

The chain combines TRBV19 with TRBJ1-2, with D tentatively TRBD1 (6 bases). Germline V CDR1 and CDR2: LNHDA, SQIVND (reference sequence). The CDR3 contains 13 residues. Trimming removed 5 bases at V and 4 bases at J, with 11 bases between. The CDR3 spells CASSAQGVYGYTF. The CDR3 DNA reads as TGTGCCAGTAGTGCACAGGGCGTCTATGGCTACACCTTC.

V is TRBV28 and J is TRBJ2-2; possible D gene TRBD1, 6 bases. Germline V gene sequence: CDR1 MDHEN, CDR2 SYDVKM. The V and J ends lost 11 bases and 2 bases respectively, with 12 bases between them. CDR3 length: 13 amino acids. The CDR3 is CAGAGANTGELFF. The CDR3 nucleotides are TGTGCCGGGGCAGGGGCTAACACCGGGGAGCTGTTTTTT.

The chain joins TRBV6-5 to TRBJ2-7, with D maybe TRBD2 (6 bases). The V end was cut by 1 base, the J end by 0 bases, with 10 bases between. CDR3 length: 15 amino acids. Germline V gene lookup returns CDR1 MNHEY and CDR2 SVGAGI. CDR3 in DNA: TGTGCCAGCAGTTACTTCTCCGGGAGCTCCTACGAGCAGTACTTC. Translation: CASSYFSGSSYEQYF.

This clone has just a few counts. V gene TRBV6-1 combines with J gene TRBJ2-1; TRBD2 matches 10 bases. Looked up from germline, CDR1 is MNHNS and CDR2 is SASEGT. The V gene end was trimmed by 5 bases and the J gene end by 1 base; junction bases not matched to a gene: 2. The CDR3 has 15 amino acids. The CDR3 DNA reads as TGTGCCAGCAGTCTACTAGCGGGATCCTACAATGAGCAGTTCTTC. Its protein is CASSLLAGSYNEQFF.

The chain recombines TRBV7-9 with TRBJ1-2; D gene unclear. CDR1 SEHNR and CDR2 FQNEAQ come from the germline V gene (reference sequence). The V end lost 5 bases, the J end lost 0 bases, and 16 bases lay between the germline ends. The CDR3 covers 16 residues. CDR3 bases: TGTGCCAGCAGCCGGGCCGAGGAGGGAACTAACTATGGCTACACCTTC. This translates into CASSRAEEGTNYGYTF.

This sequence joins TRBV2 and TRBJ1-4, with TRBD1 matching 10 bases. Germline assignment: CDR1 SNHLY and CDR2 FYNNEI. This CDR3 has 14 amino acids. The V and J ends lost 6 bases and 8 bases, in that order; junction bases with no gene match: 6. This chain's CDR3 is CASRGTGEGEKLFF. The CDR3 nucleotides read TGTGCCAGCAGAGGGACAGGGGAGGGAGAAAAACTGTTTTTT. Supplemented by reference TRBV2 and TRBJ1-4, the full variable domain reads EPEVTQTPSHQVTQMGQEVILRCVPISNHLYFYWYRQILGQKVEFLVSFYNNEISEKSEIFDDQFSVERPDGSNFTLKIRSTKLEDSAMYFCASRGTGEGEKLFFGSGTQLSVL.

The count of this clone is one. The gene calls are TRBV10-2 and TRBJ1-1; 8 bases fit TRBD1. The CDR3 has 13 amino acids. CDR1 is WSHSY, CDR2 SAAADI, per germline. The trim removed 2 bases at V and 4 bases at J, leaving 0 bases unmatched. The DNA of the CDR3 is TGCGCCAGCAGTGAGCAGGGGGCCACTGAAGCTTTCTTT. As protein: CASSEQGATEAFF.

The chain combines TRBV5-1 with TRBJ2-4; D ambiguous. There are 15 residues in the CDR3. With 0 bases removed from V and 0 bases from J, the gap between germline ends came to 7 bases. Germline V gene data show CDR1 as SGHRS and CDR2 as YFSETQ. The CDR3 spells CASSLDSLAKNIQYF. The CDR3, as DNA: TGCGCCAGCAGCTTGGACAGCCTAGCCAAAAACATTCAGTACTTC.

The chain joins TRBV7-2 to TRBJ2-7, with 10 bases lining up with TRBD2. With 5 bases clipped from V and 4 bases from J, the junction kept 5 bases outside the gene matches. The CDR3 is 14 residues long. The V gene's germline CDR1 is SGHTA and CDR2 FQGNSA. This CDR3 reads CASSPVAGGYEQYF. Written as DNA, the CDR3 is TGTGCCAGCAGCCCCGTAGCGGGGGGATACGAGCAGTACTTC. Full variable domain (missing parts from reference TRBV7-2 and TRBJ2-7): GAGVSQSPSNKVTEKGKDVELRCDPISGHTALYWYRQSLGQGLEFLIYFQGNSAPDKSGLPSDRFSAERTGGSVSTLTIQRTQQEDSAVYLCASSPVAGGYEQYFGPGTRLTVT.

V usage is TRBV28 and J usage is TRBJ2-7, with TRBD2 as a possible D gene (6 bases). Germline values: CDR1 MDHEN, CDR2 SYDVKM. CDR3 length: 15 residues. Trimming left V 6 bases short and J 7 bases short, with 22 bases between. The chain's CDR3 is CASSAGGAPPGEQYF. The CDR3 DNA sequence: TGTGCCAGCAGCGCCGGCGGGGCGCCGCCGGGGGAGCAGTACTTC.

The chain recombines TRBV4-2 with TRBJ2-7; 8 bases match TRBD1. CDR3 length equals 13 residues. V trimming: 1 base; J trimming: 6 bases; junction bases outside the gene matches: 2. Germline V gene lookup returns CDR1 LGHNA and CDR2 YNFKEQ. The CDR3 sequence: CASSQGQGREQYF. CDR3 DNA sequence: TGTGCCAGCAGCCAAGGACAGGGGCGCGAGCAGTACTTC.

In this sample, this clone turned up a few times. The V gene is TRBV6-5, the J gene TRBJ1-2, with D unclear. Germline CDR1 MNHEY, CDR2 SVGAGI. The CDR3 runs to 14 residues. V gave up 1 base and J gave up 6 bases, with 12 bases separating them. The chain's CDR3 is CASSYYTGMDGYTF. The CDR3 DNA follows: TGTGCCAGCAGTTACTACACGGGGATGGATGGCTACACCTTC.

This CDR3 is CSVEDGPSGSWEQFF. The CDR3, as DNA: TGCAGCGTTGAAGATGGACCTAGCGGGAGTTGGGAGCAGTTCTTC. This sequence joins TRBV29-1 and TRBJ2-1; 10 bases are shared with TRBD2. This CDR3 contains 15 residues. J gave up 10 bases and V 0 bases, and 9 bases lay outside the gene matches. Germline V gives CDR1 SQVTM, CDR2 ANQGSEA.

The sample holds a few counts of this clone. V is TRBV4-1 and J is TRBJ2-7, with 11 positions matching TRBD2. Germline trimming cut 0 bases from V and 7 bases from J; bases unmatched to any gene: 11. Germline-derived CDR1 and CDR2 are MGHRA and YSYEKL. The CDR3 length is 17 residues. CDR3 sequence reads: CASSQEATSGRLGEQYF. For the CDR3, the DNA is TGCGCCAGCAGCCAAGAGGCAACTAGCGGGAGACTAGGGGAGCAGTACTTC.

The rearrangement links TRBV9 to TRBJ2-1, with 10 bases fitting TRBD2. Germline loops: CDR1 SGDLS, CDR2 YYNGEE. V dropped 3 bases and J dropped 5; count of bases not matched to a gene: 14. The CDR3 has 18 residues. CDR3 sequence reads: CASSARPATSGINNEQFF. CDR3 in DNA: TGTGCCAGCAGCGCCCGACCTGCTACTAGCGGGATAAACAATGAGCAGTTCTTC. The whole variable domain, filled in from reference TRBV9 and TRBJ2-1, reads DSGVTQTPKHLITATGQRVTLRCSPRSGDLSVYWYQQSLDQGLQFLIQYYNGEERAKGNILERFSAQQFPDLHSELNLSSLELGDSALYFCASSARPATSGINNEQFFGPGTRLTVL.

The chain carries TRBV10-2 and TRBJ2-2; D is uncertain. V was trimmed by 2 bases and J by 6 bases, leaving 10 bases between them. Germline V gives CDR1 WSHSY, CDR2 SAAADI. CDR3 length: 14 residues. In DNA form, the CDR3 reads TGCGCCAGCAGTGAGGCTCTTAAGCCCGGGGAGCTGTTTTTT. It yields the protein CASSEALKPGELFF.

The chain couples TRBV5-1 to TRBJ2-7, with a weak D call TRBD2 (5 bases). The CDR3 contains 13 residues. V was cut by 3 bases and J by 0 bases, with 7 bases left in between. The V gene's germline CDR1 is SGHRS and CDR2 YFSETQ. The CDR3 DNA reads as TGCGCCAGCAGCTATGAGGGCTCCTACGAGCAGTACTTC. As protein: CASSYEGSYEQYF.

The chain is built from TRBV9 and TRBJ2-1, with 7 bases identical to TRBD2. The J segment lost 2 bases and the V segment lost 4 bases, leaving 9 bases of the junction unmatched. Germline V gene data show CDR1 as SGDLS and CDR2 as YYNGEE. This CDR3 has 16 residues. Here the CDR3 DNA reads TGTGCCAGCAGCAACTCCGGGACTAATCCCTACAATGAGCAGTTCTTC. Its translation is CASSNSGTNPYNEQFF.

The chain is built from TRBV19 and TRBJ2-7; a weak D match, TRBD2 (5 bases). Trimming took 9 bases from V and 1 from J, leaving 7 bases between them. This CDR3 contains 11 residues. Germline-derived CDR1 and CDR2 are LNHDA and SQIVND (reference sequence). For the CDR3, the DNA is TGTGCCAGCGGACTTTCCTACGAGCAGTACTTC. Translation gives CASGLSYEQYF. The full variable domain, rest sourced from reference TRBV19 and TRBJ2-7, is DGGITQSPKYLFRKEGQNVTLSCEQNLNHDAMYWYRQDPGQGLRLIYYSQIVNDFQKGDIAEGYSVSREKKESFPLTVTSAQKNPTAFYLCASGLSYEQYFGPGTRLTVT.